Sequencing of this T cell receptor beta chain was carried out in a study of T cell changes during pregnancy in multiple sclerosis. TCRdb keeps only in-frame clones here, not all; method: immunoSEQ multiplex PCR. The table records more than 55,000 clones, around 94% of them present only once. Per the germline V gene, CDR1 is SGHKS and CDR2 is YYEKEE (reference sequence). The junction had 13 bases not matched to a gene; V was cut back by 4 bases and J by 5 bases. The length of the CDR3 is 16 residues. Sample: CD8+ T cells from peripheral blood mononuclear cells, taken in the third trimester of pregnancy. V is TRBV5-5 and J is TRBJ2-5; 8 bases match TRBD1. This receptor was taken from a female donor with multiple sclerosis, enrolled in a pregnancy study. The CDR3 DNA follows: TGTGCCAGCAGCCCGACAGGGGCTGGTTTCGGGGAGACCCAGTACTTC. The encoded protein is CASSPTGAGFGETQYF.